This TCR beta chain appears in the sequencing data of a study of cytomegalovirus exposure and HLA in healthy donors. Remarks on this clone: Its antigen is not known.

Study-wide results and caveats: Cytomegalovirus-associated TCR beta chains were listed, numbering 150 to 200. Accounts indicate the classifier identified cytomegalovirus status with strong specificity and sensitivity. A later examination showed that TCR association rates differed by HLA locus, with DRB1 most and HLA-C fewest.

With 60 Vbeta and 13 Jbeta primers, the PCR was carried out. Data came from immunoSEQ multiplex PCR; TCRdb stores just in-frame clones and leaves some out. In the table there are fewer than 150,000 clones, approximately 70% of which are singletons. Germline lookup yields CDR1 SGHNT and CDR2 YYREEE (reference sequence). The length of the CDR3 is 12 residues. This sequence joins TRBV5-4 and TRBJ2-5; D gene uncertain. The J call may be incorrect, as the DNA end agrees better with TRBJ2-7. The sequenced material came from PBMCs. The receptor's source is a human donor in good health. The CDR3 nucleotides read TGTGCCAGCAGCTTCGGCGGCTACGAGCAGTACTTC. It encodes CASSFGGYEQYF.